The next 5 T cell receptor beta chains were all read from a single sample in a study of blood T cell repertoires in COVID-19. Produced via immunoSEQ multiplex PCR; TCRdb's table is partial and in-frame only. The table includes 150,000 or so clones, roughly 78% detected once. Source material: peripheral blood. These receptor sequences come from a woman in her fifties or sixties with COVID-19, enrolled during active disease.

This clone was seen only a few times. The V and J genes are TRBV24-1 and TRBJ2-2; TRBD2 matches 8 bases. Germline V CDR1 and CDR2: KGHDR, SFDVKD. V shed 9 bases and J 5 bases; nucleotides not matched to a gene: 10. The CDR3 runs to 15 residues. CDR3 nucleotide sequence: TGTGCCACCCGGGGCGGGGGGCCCATAACCGGGGAGCTGTTTTTT. Translation gives CATRGGGPITGELFF.

The chain employs TRBV11-3 and TRBJ2-4; 10 nucleotides line up with TRBD2. The CDR3 sequence is 21 residues long. Per germline, CDR1 SGHNT and CDR2 YENEEA. V was pared by 0 bases and J by 1 base, with 15 bases of the junction left unmatched. The CDR3 DNA reads TGTGCCAGCAGCTTAGATTCGTTATCTAGCGGGAGAGGTGGGGCCAAAAACATTCAGTACTTC. It encodes CASSLDSLSSGRGGAKNIQYF.

Comments on this clone: Other DNA sequences in this specimen translate into the identical CDR3. The chain is built from TRBV18 and TRBJ1-5; no definite D call. Trimming stripped 2 bases from V and 0 bases from J, with 8 bases between. The CDR3 contains 15 residues. Looked up from germline, CDR1 is KGHSH and CDR2 is LQKENI. CDR3 amino acids: CASSPSGSSNQPQHF. DNA of the CDR3: TGTGCCAGCTCACCAAGTGGGAGTAGCAATCAGCCCCAGCATTTT.

This clone was detected only a few times. The chain has TRBV14 and TRBJ2-6, with 9 bases aligning to TRBD2. The germline V gene encodes CDR1 SGHDN and CDR2 FVKESK. The CDR3 covers 19 residues. V shed 1 base, J shed 1 base, and the junction held 8 bases outside the gene matches. DNA for the CDR3: TGTGCCAGCAGCCAAGGACTACTAGCGGGTGGTTCTGGGGCCAACGTCCTGACTTTC. Residues: CASSQGLLAGGSGANVLTF.

The chain joins TRBV7-6 to TRBJ2-7; possibly TRBD2 for D (5 bases). This CDR3 contains 13 residues. CDR1 SGHVS and CDR2 FNYEAQ come from the germline V gene. V lost 5 bases to trimming and J lost 1 base, with 9 bases between them. As DNA, the CDR3 is TGTGCCAGCAGCCGAAGCGGTTCCTACGAGCAGTACTTC. Protein: CASSRSGSYEQYF.